One and the same sample provided the 12 T cell receptor beta chains below, sequenced in a study of T cell changes during pregnancy in multiple sclerosis. TCRdb's table, derived via immunoSEQ multiplex PCR, lists solely in-frame clones and lacks some. The table lists 70,000 to 90,000 clones, roughly 93% of them singletons, with 1% in the top ten. Sequences were derived from peripheral blood, sampled in the first trimester of pregnancy. These receptors all stem from a female donor with multiple sclerosis, enrolled in a pregnancy study.

This chain connects TRBV19 to TRBJ1-1; 11 nucleotides align to TRBD1. Trimming cost V 6 bases and J 1 base; bases outside gene matches: 1. Germline V gene sequence: CDR1 LNHDA, CDR2 SQIVND (reference sequence). This CDR3 region has 14 residues. CDR3 loop: CASRGQGANTEAFF. Here the CDR3 DNA reads TGTGCCAGTAGAGGACAGGGGGCGAACACTGAAGCTTTCTTT.

The chain joins TRBV9 to TRBJ1-1; possibly TRBD1 for D (6 bases). CDR1 is SGDLS and CDR2 is YYNGEE in the germline V gene. With 0 bases removed from V and 5 bases from J, the gap between germline ends came to 11 bases. This CDR3 spans 14 amino acids. CDR3 in amino acids: CASSVGTGITEAFF. Written as DNA, the CDR3 is TGTGCCAGCAGCGTAGGAACAGGGATAACTGAAGCTTTCTTT.

This chain connects TRBV19 to TRBJ2-1, with a possible D match to TRBD2 (5 bases). Germline V gives CDR1 LNHDA, CDR2 SQIVND (reference sequence). The CDR3 is 12 residues long. V was clipped by 5 bases and J by 8 bases, with 10 bases between them. The CDR3 is CASSPSFDEQFF. Written as DNA, the CDR3 is TGTGCCAGTAGTCCTAGCTTCGATGAGCAGTTCTTC. Variable domain in full (rest from reference TRBV19 and TRBJ2-1): DGGITQSPKYLFRKEGQNVTLSCEQNLNHDAMYWYRQDPGQGLRLIYYSQIVNDFQKGDIAEGYSVSREKKESFPLTVTSAQKNPTAFYLCASSPSFDEQFFGPGTRLTVL.

The chain uses TRBV11-2 and TRBJ2-1, with 8 bases matching TRBD2. CDR1 and CDR2 from the germline V gene are SGHAT and FQNNGV. The CDR3 totals 13 residues. The junction had 3 bases not matched to a gene; V was cut back by 4 bases and J by 7 bases. CDR3 loop: CASSSGTRNEQFF. The CDR3 DNA sequence: TGTGCCAGCAGCTCCGGGACTAGGAATGAGCAGTTCTTC.

CDR3 in amino acids: CASSLMLTNTEAFF. The CDR3 DNA reads as TGTGCCAGCAGCTTGATGCTAACGAACACTGAAGCTTTCTTT. The chain joins TRBV7-9 to TRBJ1-1; D remains ambiguous. V dropped 3 bases and J dropped 1 base, with 9 bases sitting between them. From germline, CDR1 is SEHNR and CDR2 FQNEAQ (reference sequence). There are 14 residues in the CDR3. The variable domain in full, completed from reference TRBV7-9 and TRBJ1-1, reads DTGVSQNPRHKITKRGQNVTFRCDPISEHNRLYWYRQTLGQGPEFLTYFQNEAQLEKSRLLSDRFSAERPKGSFSTLEIQRTEQGDSAMYLCASSLMLTNTEAFFGQGTRLTVV.

This chain joins TRBV9 and TRBJ2-1; D unclear. Per germline, CDR1 SGDLS and CDR2 YYNGEE. The germline V and J ends were trimmed by 4 bases and 3 bases, with 17 bases remaining between them. This CDR3 region has 16 residues. CDR3 sequence: CASSPAWSARYNEQFF. The CDR3 nucleotides are TGTGCCAGCAGCCCCGCATGGAGCGCCCGCTACAATGAGCAGTTCTTC.

CDR3 DNA sequence: TGTGCCAGCAGCCAGGGGACAGACAGGGTTCACGAGACCCAGTACTTC. Translating it yields CASSQGTDRVHETQYF. V and J are TRBV14 and TRBJ2-5, with 7 bases aligning to TRBD1. Trimming took 3 bases from V and 5 from J; bases not matched to a gene: 12. Germline-derived CDR1 and CDR2 are SGHDN and FVKESK. The CDR3 length is 16 residues.

The chain combines TRBV2 with TRBJ1-6; 7 bases are a match to TRBD1. CDR1 is SNHLY, CDR2 FYNNEI, per germline. The V and J ends lost 7 bases and 5 bases, in that order; junction bases with no gene match: 8. The CDR3 has 15 amino acids. The CDR3 nucleotides are TGTGCCAGCACTCCCGACGACAGGGATAATTCACCCCTCCACTTT. It specifies CASTPDDRDNSPLHF.

This chain connects TRBV7-8 to TRBJ2-7; D possibly corresponds to TRBD2 (6 bases). V was shortened by 1 base and J by 7 bases, with 20 bases between the two germline ends. Germline V gene sequence: CDR1 SGHVS, CDR2 FQNEAQ. The CDR3 covers 16 residues. DNA of the CDR3: TGTGCCAGCAGCTTAGGGGGGACTCCTCACAGAAAGGAGCAGTACTTC. It yields the protein CASSLGGTPHRKEQYF.

The V and J genes are TRBV5-1 and TRBJ2-2, with 7 bases fitting TRBD2. The V segment lost 3 bases and the J segment 4 bases; nucleotides outside the gene matches: 9. CDR1 is SGHRS, CDR2 YFSETQ, per germline. The CDR3 has 16 amino acids. The CDR3 protein is CASSSMARGVTGELFF. The CDR3 DNA reads as TGCGCCAGCAGCTCGATGGCCCGGGGGGTCACCGGGGAGCTGTTTTTT.

This clone came up once. The V and J genes are TRBV19 and TRBJ2-3; no clear D gene. The CDR3 has 16 amino acids. Trimming left V 0 bases short and J 10 bases short, with 20 bases between. CDR1 is LNHDA, CDR2 SQIVND, per germline (reference sequence). Here the CDR3 DNA reads TGTGCCAGTAGTATAGATGCTCTAGGCACTCGCGGTCCGCAGTATTTT. Its translation: CASSIDALGTRGPQYF.

The chain has TRBV5-1 and TRBJ2-5; 11 positions agree with TRBD2. V was pared by 1 base and J by 4 bases, with 6 bases of the junction left unmatched. Per the germline V gene, CDR1 is SGHRS and CDR2 is YFSETQ. The CDR3 loop spans 16 amino acids. CDR3 nucleotide sequence: TGCGCCAGCAGCTTGAGGGGGACTAGCGGTATAGAGACCCAGTACTTC. It specifies CASSLRGTSGIETQYF.